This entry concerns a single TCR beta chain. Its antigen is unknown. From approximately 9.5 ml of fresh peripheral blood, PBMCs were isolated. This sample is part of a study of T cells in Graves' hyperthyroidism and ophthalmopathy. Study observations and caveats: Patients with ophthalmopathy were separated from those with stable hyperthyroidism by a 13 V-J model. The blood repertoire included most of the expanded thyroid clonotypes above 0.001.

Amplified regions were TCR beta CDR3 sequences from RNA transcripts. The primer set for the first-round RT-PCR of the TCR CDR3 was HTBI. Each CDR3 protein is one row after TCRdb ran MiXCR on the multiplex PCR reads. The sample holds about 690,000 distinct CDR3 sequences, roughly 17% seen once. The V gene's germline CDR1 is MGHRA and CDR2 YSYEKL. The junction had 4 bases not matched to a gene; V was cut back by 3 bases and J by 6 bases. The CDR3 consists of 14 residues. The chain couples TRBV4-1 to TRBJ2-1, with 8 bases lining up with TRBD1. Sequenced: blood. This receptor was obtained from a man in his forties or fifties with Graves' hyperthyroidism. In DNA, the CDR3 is TGCGCCAGCAGCCATCCCGACAGGGGCAATGAGCAGTTCTTC. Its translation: CASSHPDRGNEQFF.